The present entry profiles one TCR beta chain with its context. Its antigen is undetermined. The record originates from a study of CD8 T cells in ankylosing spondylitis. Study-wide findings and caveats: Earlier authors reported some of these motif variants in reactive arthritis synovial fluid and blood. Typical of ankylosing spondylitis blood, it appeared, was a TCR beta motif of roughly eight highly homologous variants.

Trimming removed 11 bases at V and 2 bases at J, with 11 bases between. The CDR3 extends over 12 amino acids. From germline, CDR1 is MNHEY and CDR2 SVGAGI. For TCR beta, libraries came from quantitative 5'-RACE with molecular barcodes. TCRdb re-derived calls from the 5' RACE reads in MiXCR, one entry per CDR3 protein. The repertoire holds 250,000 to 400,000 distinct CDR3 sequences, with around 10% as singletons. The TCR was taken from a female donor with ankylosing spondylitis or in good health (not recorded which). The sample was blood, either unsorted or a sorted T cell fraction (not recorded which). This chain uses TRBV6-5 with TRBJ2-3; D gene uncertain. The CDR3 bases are TGTGCCCTTGGGTCCCTCACAGATACGCAGTATTTT. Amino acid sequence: CALGSLTDTQYF.